This paragraph covers one TCR beta chain sequence. This receptor's antigen is unknown. No base quality information exists; no much larger clone differs at one position. This sample was included in a study of OX40 agonist ivuxolimab in advanced cancers. Study-wide context: Ivuxolimab, which targeted the costimulatory receptor OX40 (CD134), was an agonistic, fully human IgG2 monoclonal antibody. Intravenous ivuxolimab was administered to patients every 2 weeks at six dose levels: 0.01, 0.1, 0.3, 1.5, 3 and 10 mg/kg. Of the roughly 51 patients in dose escalation, about 20 had hepatocellular carcinoma, roughly 15 had melanoma, 9 had renal cell carcinoma and 9 had head and neck cancer. In the dose-escalation cohort, 82.7% of patients were male, and the mean age was approximately 60 years with a range of roughly 23 to 79. Patients were allowed to have had prior anti-PD-1, anti-PD-L1 or anti-CTLA-4 therapy, and more than 35% of the dose-escalation patients had been treated with checkpoint inhibitors. Partial responses were achieved by three dose-escalation patients, of whom one had hepatocellular carcinoma and two had cutaneous melanoma. Peripheral TCRbeta sequencing aimed to test whether ivuxolimab altered TCR sequence diversity and caused clonal T-cell expansion. The paper reports the monotherapy dose-escalation portion (N of about 54 patients) of the phase I ivuxolimab trial.

V drops 1 base and J drops 5 bases, leaving 19 bases in between. Based on the germline V gene, the CDR1 and CDR2 sequences are SGHAT and FQNNGV. The CDR3 measures 17 amino acids from cysteine to phenylalanine. Solely the CDR3 DNA is kept, with 51 bases framed from the first base. The trial excluded patients who had a history of autoimmune disease or were on systemic immunosuppression. In every dose cohort, peripheral blood was drawn for TCR sequencing at baseline, cycle 4 day 1, and cycle 7 day 1. Samples were obtained from an open-label, multicenter, first-in-human phase I dose-escalation trial of ivuxolimab. Adults with locally advanced or metastatic head and neck squamous cell, hepatocellular, melanoma or renal cell carcinoma were enrolled in the trial. Before TCR sequencing, CD4+ T cells and CD8+ T cells from peripheral blood were sorted into separate populations. For sequencing of the TCRbeta CDR3 region, genomic DNA was extracted from the sorted cells. TCRbeta CDR3 regions were sequenced using the immunoSEQ Assay. This immuneACCESS table, as held by TCRdb, lists in-frame sequences with V and J called but not all clones. Of the missing ones, under half trace to an unresolved V gene in checked studies; the others have no known cause. Here the sample has some 35,000 clones; around 87% occur a single time. The ten largest account for 25% to 35% of the sample.

General findings and caveats noted by the study authors: After ivuxolimab, CD8+ T cells had more expanded clones than CD4+ T cells on average. In partial responders in the 0.1-3.0 mg/kg groups, normalized peripheral clonal expansion was found to be among the lowest, especially among CD8+ T cells. At doses of 0.1 to 3.0 mg/kg, clonal expansion of both CD4+ and CD8+ T cells in blood was seen between baseline and week 6. The antigen specificity of the clonally expanded peripheral T cells was not determined. Low levels of normalized T-cell clonal expansion were also seen in some patients who did not respond.

Recombination connected TRBV11-2 to TRBJ2-3; 6 matching bases give a weak D call of TRBD2. The receptor comes from an adult with an advanced solid tumor such as melanoma, head and neck, liver or kidney cancer. Sample: CD4+ or CD8+ T cells sorted from blood, taken in a trial of the OX40 agonist ivuxolimab. The nucleotide sequence is TGTGCCAGCAGCTTAGGTGCGGGACCGCGGATAGGAGATACGCAGTATTTT. This yields the protein CASSLGAGPRIGDTQYF.